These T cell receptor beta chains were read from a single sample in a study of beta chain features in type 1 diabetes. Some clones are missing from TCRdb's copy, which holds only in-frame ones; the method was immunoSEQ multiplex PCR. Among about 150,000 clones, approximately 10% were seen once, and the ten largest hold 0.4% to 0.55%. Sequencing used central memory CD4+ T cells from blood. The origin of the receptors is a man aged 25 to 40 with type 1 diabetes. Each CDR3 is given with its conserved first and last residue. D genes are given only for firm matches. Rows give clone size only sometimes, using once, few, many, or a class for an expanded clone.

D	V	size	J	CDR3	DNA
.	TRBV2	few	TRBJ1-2	CASSPGTNGYTF	TGTGCCAGCAGTCCCGGGACTAATGGCTACACCTTC
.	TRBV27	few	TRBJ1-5	CASSSPPGPQHF	TGTGCCAGCAGTTCTCCGCCCGGGCCCCAGCATTTT
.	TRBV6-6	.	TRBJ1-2	CASSAGRDNYGYTF	TGTGCCAGCAGTGCGGGAAGGGATAACTATGGCTACACCTTC
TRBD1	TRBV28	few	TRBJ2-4	CASSSGQGASIQYF	TGTGCCAGCAGTTCGGGACAGGGGGCGAGCATTCAGTACTTC
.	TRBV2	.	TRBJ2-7	CASAADRSYEQYF	TGTGCCAGCGCGGCGGACAGATCCTACGAGCAGTACTTC
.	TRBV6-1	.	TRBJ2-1	CASSEPGMANEQFF	TGTGCCAGCAGTGAGCCAGGGATGGCCAATGAGCAGTTCTTC
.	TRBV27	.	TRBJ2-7	CASSLGQFRSYEQYF	TGTGCCAGCAGTTTGGGGCAGTTCCGTTCCTACGAGCAGTACTTC
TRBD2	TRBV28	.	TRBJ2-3	CASKSSGREVSDTQYF	TGTGCCAGCAAGTCATCCGGGCGGGAGGTCTCAGATACGCAGTATTTT
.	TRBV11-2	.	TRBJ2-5	CASTQTAGEGEQYF	TGTGCCAGCACCCAGACGGCGGGAGAGGGGGAGCAGTACTTC
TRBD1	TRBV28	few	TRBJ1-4	CASSLRGRNEKLFF	TGTGCCAGCAGTCTCAGGGGGCGGAATGAAAAACTGTTTTTT
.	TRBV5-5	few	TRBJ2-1	CASSFAGAREQFF	TGTGCCAGCAGCTTTGCGGGGGCCAGGGAGCAGTTCTTC
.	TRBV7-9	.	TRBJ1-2	CASSLGVEGSSTF	TGTGCCAGCAGCCTCGGCGTGGAGGGATCATCCACCTTC
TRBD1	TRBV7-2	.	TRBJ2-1	CASSWGQGRWNEQFF	TGTGCCAGCTCCTGGGGACAGGGAAGATGGAATGAGCAGTTCTTC
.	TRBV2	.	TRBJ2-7	CASSATGGNEQYF	TGTGCCAGCAGTGCTACCGGGGGTAACGAGCAGTACTTC
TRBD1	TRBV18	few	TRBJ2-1	CASSPQGVNEQFF	TGTGCCAGCTCACCGCAGGGGGTCAATGAGCAGTTCTTC
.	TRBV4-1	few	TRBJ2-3	CASSLTSTDTQYF	TGCGCCAGCAGCCTTACTAGCACAGATACGCAGTATTTT
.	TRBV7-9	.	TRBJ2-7	CASSNLAVEQYF	TGTGCCAGCAGCAATTTAGCGGTAGAACAGTACTTC
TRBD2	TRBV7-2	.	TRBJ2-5	CASSLGLAGGRLQETQYF	TGTGCCAGCAGCCTAGGACTAGCGGGAGGGCGCCTACAAGAGACCCAGTACTTC
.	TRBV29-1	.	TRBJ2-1	CSVEGPGEDYNEQFF	TGCAGCGTTGAAGGCCCAGGGGAAGACTACAATGAGCAGTTCTTC
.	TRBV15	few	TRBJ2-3	CATSRGQTDTQYF	TGTGCCACCAGCAGAGGACAGACAGATACGCAGTATTTT
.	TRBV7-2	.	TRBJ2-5	CASSFYSNQETQYF	TGTGCCAGCAGCTTCTACTCGAACCAAGAGACCCAGTACTTC
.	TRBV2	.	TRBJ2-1	CASSKQGGRSYNEQFF	TGTGCCAGCAGCAAACAGGGCGGTCGCTCCTACAATGAGCAGTTCTTC
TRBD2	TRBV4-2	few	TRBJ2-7	CASSPTFGTSGPTSYEQYF	TGTGCCAGCAGCCCGACCTTCGGGACTAGCGGACCGACTTCCTACGAGCAGTACTTC
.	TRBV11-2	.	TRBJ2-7	CASSSDRSRIYF	TGTGCCAGCAGCTCAGACAGGTCACGGATTTACTTC
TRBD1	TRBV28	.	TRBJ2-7	CASSPTLWDRSEQYF	TGTGCCAGCAGTCCCACCCTGTGGGACAGGTCCGAGCAGTACTTC
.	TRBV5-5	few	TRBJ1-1	CASSSGTFTEAFF	TGTGCCAGCAGCTCGGGAACTTTCACTGAAGCTTTCTTT
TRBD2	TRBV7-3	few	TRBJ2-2	CASSFGTSHTGELFF	TGTGCCAGCAGCTTTGGGACTAGCCACACCGGGGAGCTGTTTTTT
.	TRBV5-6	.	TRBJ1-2	CASSLVGSSYGYTF	TGTGCCAGCAGCTTGGTGGGCAGCTCCTATGGCTACACCTTC
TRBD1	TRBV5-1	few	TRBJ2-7	CASSEDRYRGYEQYF	TGCGCCAGCAGCGAGGACAGGTATCGAGGCTACGAGCAGTACTTC
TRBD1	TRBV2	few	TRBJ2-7	CASRETGTGFDEQYF	TGTGCCAGCAGAGAGACCGGGACAGGATTCGACGAGCAGTACTTC
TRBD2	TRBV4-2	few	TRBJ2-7	CASSQQWETSNEQYF	TGTGCCAGCAGCCAACAGTGGGAGACTAGCAACGAGCAGTACTTC
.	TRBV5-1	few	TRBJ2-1	CASSLPTPGLYEQFF	TGCGCCAGCAGCTTGCCGACACCAGGGCTTTATGAGCAGTTCTTC
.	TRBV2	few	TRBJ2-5	CASSRTAGGETQYF	TGTGCCAGCAGTCGGACGGCGGGTGGAGAGACCCAGTACTTC
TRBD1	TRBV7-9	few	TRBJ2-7	CASSFVGGQGAYEQYF	TGTGCCAGCAGCTTCGTTGGCGGACAGGGGGCCTACGAGCAGTACTTC
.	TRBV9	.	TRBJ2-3	CASSARPGGPDTQYF	TGTGCCAGCAGCGCCAGACCCGGGGGTCCAGATACGCAGTATTTT
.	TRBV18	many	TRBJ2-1	CASSPFSSYNEQFF	TGTGCCAGCTCACCGTTTAGCTCCTACAATGAGCAGTTCTTC
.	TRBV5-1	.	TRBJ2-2	CASYGGTLGDTGELFF	TGCGCCAGCTACGGCGGCACTCTAGGGGACACCGGGGAGCTGTTTTTT
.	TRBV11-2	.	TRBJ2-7	CASRPGEAPHEQYF	TGTGCCAGCAGACCGGGGGAGGCCCCCCACGAGCAGTACTTC
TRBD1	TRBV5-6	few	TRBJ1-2	CASSLLTGLTNYGYTF	TGTGCCAGCAGCTTACTGACAGGGCTGACTAACTATGGCTACACCTTC
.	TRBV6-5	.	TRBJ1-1	CASSPRNTEAFF	TGTGCCAGCAGCCCCCGGAACACTGAAGCTTTCTTT
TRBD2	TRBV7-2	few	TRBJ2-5	CASSLLAGEETQYF	TGTGCCAGCAGCTTACTAGCGGGAGAGGAGACCCAGTACTTC
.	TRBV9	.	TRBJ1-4	CASSAQVGPQGKLFF	TGTGCCAGCAGCGCCCAGGTCGGCCCTCAGGGAAAACTGTTTTTT
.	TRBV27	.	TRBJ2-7	CASSQVQAGYYEQYF	TGTGCCAGCAGCCAAGTGCAGGCGGGTTACTACGAGCAGTACTTC
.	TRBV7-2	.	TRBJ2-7	CASSVRYEQYF	TGTGCCAGCAGCGTTCGCTACGAGCAGTACTTC
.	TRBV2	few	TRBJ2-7	CASQIIRLSEQYF	TGTGCCAGCCAGATCATCAGACTCAGCGAGCAGTACTTC
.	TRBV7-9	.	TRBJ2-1	CASSFETDRNEQFF	TGTGCCAGCAGCTTCGAGACAGATAGGAATGAGCAGTTCTTC